A single sample is the source of the 18 T cell receptor beta chains below, sequenced in a study of control samples from healthy donors and cancer patients. TCRdb's copy holds only in-frame clones and misses some; the assay was immunoSEQ multiplex PCR. The table lists approximately 190,000 clones. The sequenced sample was blood. These receptors came from a woman aged 25 to 39 in good health.

The chain links TRBV19 to TRBJ2-2; no clear D gene. Trimming stripped 7 bases from V and 0 bases from J, with 15 bases between. CDR3 length equals 16 residues. CDR1 and CDR2 from the germline V gene are LNHDA and SQIVND (reference sequence). CDR3 DNA: TGTGCCAGTATTAGACGAATCCAGACGAACACCGGGGAGCTGTTTTTT. Translated: CASIRRIQTNTGELFF.

The chain recombines TRBV2 with TRBJ2-1; the match to TRBD1 covers 9 bases. The V and J ends lost 7 bases and 7 bases, in that order; junction bases with no gene match: 11. This CDR3 has 15 amino acids. CDR1 is SNHLY, CDR2 FYNNEI, per germline. The CDR3 region has the DNA TGTGCCAGCAACTACCGGTTGGGACAGGGAAATGAGCAGTTCTTC. Translated: CASNYRLGQGNEQFF.

This rearrangement joins TRBV5-6 to TRBJ1-2; 8 bases fit TRBD1. Germline V gene sequence: CDR1 SGHDT, CDR2 YYEEEE. V was clipped by 2 bases and J by 2 bases; unmatched bases: 5. The CDR3 spans 15 residues. The CDR3 DNA reads TGTGCCAGCAGCTTTGGGACAGGCCTCAACTATGGCTACACCTTC. As protein: CASSFGTGLNYGYTF.

V gene TRBV2 combines with J gene TRBJ1-4, with 9 bases identical to TRBD1. The CDR3 has 15 residues. The V gene end was trimmed by 6 bases and the J gene end by 4 bases; junction bases not matched to a gene: 6. Germline lookup yields CDR1 SNHLY and CDR2 FYNNEI. The CDR3 DNA reads TGTGCCAGCAGAGCGGACAGGGGTGTTAATGAAAAACTGTTTTTT. It encodes CASRADRGVNEKLFF.

The rearrangement links TRBV24-1 to TRBJ1-1; D remains ambiguous. The CDR3 covers 12 residues. V lost 4 bases and J lost 11, with 13 bases in between. In germline, CDR1 is KGHDR, CDR2 SFDVKD. The CDR3 region is CATSDPGGEAFF. Here the CDR3 DNA reads TGTGCCACCAGTGACCCTGGAGGAGAGGCTTTCTTT.

The chain is built from TRBV4-1 and TRBJ2-7; D may correspond to TRBD1 or TRBD2 (5 bases each). The V gene lost 3 bases and the J gene lost 4 bases, with 25 bases spanning the gap. CDR3 length equals 18 residues. The germline CDR1 and CDR2 sequences are MGHRA and YSYEKL. CDR3 in amino acids: CASSHPVRGKGREYEQYF. The DNA of the CDR3 is TGCGCCAGCAGCCACCCCGTGAGGGGCAAGGGTAGAGAGTACGAGCAGTACTTC.

The chain employs TRBV13 and TRBJ2-3; a weak D match, TRBD1 (5 bases). The germline V and J ends were trimmed by 4 bases and 4 bases, with 15 bases remaining between them. Germline lookup yields CDR1 PRHDT and CDR2 FYEKMQ (reference sequence). This CDR3 has 15 residues. The CDR3 protein is CASSSPSQGPDTQYF. CDR3 nucleotides: TGTGCCAGCAGCTCTCCGTCCCAGGGTCCAGATACGCAGTATTTT.

The J gene is TRBJ1-2, the V gene TRBV4-3; TRBD1 might be the D (5 bases). Germline CDR1 and CDR2: LGHNA and YSLEER. With 1 base removed from V and 3 bases from J, the gap between germline ends came to 12 bases. This CDR3 has 15 amino acids. CDR3 coding DNA: TGCGCCAGCAGCCAAGCACTACCAGGGTACTATGGCTACACCTTC. Its translation: CASSQALPGYYGYTF.

The chain links TRBV12-3 or TRBV12-4 to TRBJ2-5; no firm D call. V was trimmed by 3 bases and J by 1 base, leaving 6 bases between them. The CDR3 covers 13 residues. DNA for the CDR3: TGTGCCAGCAGTTTTGGGGTCCAAGAGACCCAGTACTTC. This encodes CASSFGVQETQYF.

The chain is built from TRBV5-1 and TRBJ2-1, with D possibly being TRBD1 (6 bases). V was shortened by 7 bases and J by 4 bases, with 9 bases between the two germline ends. The CDR3 is made up of 12 amino acids. CDR1 is SGHRS, CDR2 YFSETQ, per germline. The CDR3 DNA sequence: TGCGCCAGCGGGGGCGGTTACAATGAGCAGTTCTTC. Protein product: CASGGGYNEQFF.

The chain employs TRBV5-1 and TRBJ1-1; TRBD1 might be the D (5 bases). V was trimmed by 5 bases and J by 1 base, leaving 18 bases between them. The CDR3 has 16 amino acids. Germline lookup yields CDR1 SGHRS and CDR2 YFSETQ. Written as DNA, the CDR3 is TGCGCCAGCAGACCCCTTTTTCGGGGGTCGAACACTGAAGCTTTCTTT. Residues: CASRPLFRGSNTEAFF.

The V gene is TRBV7-2, the J gene TRBJ1-5, with TRBD1 matching over 10 bases. The germline V gene encodes CDR1 SGHTA and CDR2 FQGNSA. This CDR3 spans 16 amino acids. J was trimmed by 2 bases and V by 1 base; bases with no gene match: 2. CDR3 bases: TGTGCCAGCAGCTTAGTGACAGGGGGCGGCAATCAGCCCCAGCATTTT. It specifies CASSLVTGGGNQPQHF.

The chain is built from TRBV6-6 and TRBJ1-2; TRBD1 matches 7 bases. The CDR3 consists of 14 residues. The J segment lost 4 bases and the V segment lost 4 bases, leaving 6 bases of the junction unmatched. CDR1 MNHNY and CDR2 SVGAGI come from the germline V gene (reference sequence). The CDR3 DNA sequence: TGTGCCAGCAGTTCGACCGGGACAGCCTATGGCTACACCTTC. It is translated as CASSSTGTAYGYTF.

This chain connects TRBV5-1 to TRBJ1-6; D not certain. Per the germline V gene, CDR1 is SGHRS and CDR2 is YFSETQ. The length of the CDR3 is 15 residues. V was trimmed by 0 bases and J by 10 bases, leaving 14 bases between them. The CDR3 nucleotides read TGCGCCAGCAGCTTGGCCTTAGTTGTGGGATCACCCCTCCACTTT. Residues: CASSLALVVGSPLHF.

Worth noting for this clone: Other nucleotide sequences from this sample produce the same CDR3. DNA of the CDR3: TGCGCCAGCAGCCAAGAAGTCAGAAGCAATCAGCCCCAGCATTTT. Its protein is CASSQEVRSNQPQHF. The chain uses TRBV4-3 and TRBJ1-5; D gene uncertain. Trimming took off 0 bases at V and 1 base at J, with 7 bases between the two ends. Germline lookup yields CDR1 LGHNA and CDR2 YSLEER. The length of the CDR3 is 15 residues.

The CDR3 loop reads CASSLVGEGEKLFF. CDR3 in DNA: TGCGCCAGCAGCTTGGTGGGCGAGGGTGAAAAACTGTTTTTT. The gene calls are TRBV5-1 and TRBJ1-4; unclear D gene. Deletions cut 0 bases from V and 7 bases from J, with 10 bases between. CDR3 size: 14 residues. Per the germline V gene, CDR1 is SGHRS and CDR2 is YFSETQ.

The chain couples TRBV19 to TRBJ2-1; possible D gene TRBD2, 5 bases. With 5 bases removed from V and 0 bases from J, the gap between germline ends came to 20 bases. The CDR3 extends over 18 amino acids. The V gene's germline CDR1 is LNHDA and CDR2 SQIVND (reference sequence). This CDR3 reads CASSSGSRITSSYNEQFF. DNA of the CDR3: TGTGCCAGTAGTTCCGGCTCTAGGATTACTAGCTCCTACAATGAGCAGTTCTTC.

The chain links TRBV18 to TRBJ2-5, with 9 bases aligning to TRBD2. There are 15 residues in the CDR3. Trimming removed 3 bases from V and 2 bases from J; junction bases left unmatched: 4. Germline V gives CDR1 KGHSH, CDR2 LQKENI. The CDR3 reads CASSPEAGGQETQYF. In DNA, the CDR3 is TGTGCCAGCTCACCGGAAGCGGGGGGACAAGAGACCCAGTACTTC.